This TCR beta chain was captured by sequencing in a study of early stage breast cancer tumors. The CDR3 contains 17 residues. CDR1 LGHNA and CDR2 YNFKEQ come from the germline V gene. Trimming at V came to 1 base and at J to 12 bases, leaving 15 bases not matched to a gene. Only in-frame clones appear in the TCRdb table, and some are missing; sequencing was by immunoSEQ multiplex PCR. The data contain more than 55,000 clones, about 83% of them seen just once; the ten biggest clones take up 3% to 3.5%. The source is a person in their twenties or thirties with breast cancer. Source material: blood. V gene TRBV4-2 combines with J gene TRBJ2-1; 10 bases match TRBD2. The CDR3 DNA reads TGTGCCAGCAGCCAAGCGGCTGGGACTAGCGTACGATCTAGGCAGTTCTTC. Its translation is CASSQAAGTSVRSRQFF.